These T cell receptor beta chains were read from a single sample in a study of regulatory T cells in long-lasting Graves disease. One entry per CDR3 protein, called by TCRdb with MiXCR from the multiplex PCR reads. The sample lists hundreds of thousands of distinct CDR3 sequences, 15% to 20% seen once, with about 18% in the top ten. These sequences were also reported in another study, on T cells in Graves' hyperthyroidism and ophthalmopathy.

The specimen was peripheral blood mononuclear cells (PBMCs), collected at new diagnosis, from a patient treated with antithyroid drugs. These receptors were taken from a woman in her thirties with Graves disease. The CDR3 runs from the conserved cysteine through the conserved F or W. The D gene is left open where the match is weak. Rows give clone size only sometimes, using once, few, many, or a class for an expanded clone.

j_call,v_call,clone_size,d_call,cdr3_aa,cdr3_nt
TRBJ1-3,TRBV7-2,NA,NA,CASSLTGASGNTIYF,TGTGCCAGCAGCTTGACGGGAGCCTCTGGAAACACCATATATTTT
TRBJ1-5,TRBV5-5,few,NA,CASSQKPPQPQHF,TGTGCCAGCAGTCAGAAGCCCCCTCAGCCCCAGCATTTT
TRBJ2-3,TRBV7-9,many,NA,CASSLDELMSDTQYF,TGTGCCAGCAGCTTAGATGAGCTTATGTCTGATACGCAGTATTTT
TRBJ1-1,TRBV6-1,NA,NA,CASRPVGREAIEAFF,TGTGCCAGCCGCCCGGTAGGCAGGGAAGCGATTGAAGCTTTCTTT
TRBJ1-5,TRBV19,NA,NA,CASSSLGVIDQPQHF,TGTGCCAGTAGTTCCCTCGGGGTGATCGATCAGCCCCAGCATTTT
TRBJ1-1,TRBV6-1,NA,NA,CASTPDVGGAFF,TGTGCCAGCACTCCGGACGTTGGAGGAGCTTTCTTT
TRBJ2-4,TRBV28,many,TRBD2,CASSLAMGGRGRNIQYF,TGTGCCAGCAGTTTAGCGATGGGCGGGAGGGGCAGAAACATTCAGTACTTC
TRBJ2-1,TRBV9,few,TRBD2,CASSVTSGRTHEQFF,TGTGCCAGCAGCGTTACTAGCGGGAGGACACATGAGCAGTTCTTC
TRBJ1-1,TRBV6-1,NA,NA,CASRRTGRMNTEAFF,TGTGCCAGCAGACGTACAGGGAGAATGAACACTGAAGCTTTCTTT
TRBJ1-1,TRBV9,NA,NA,CASSVGVGSLNTEAFF,TGTGCCAGCAGCGTAGGTGTCGGCTCTCTAAACACTGAAGCTTTCTTT
TRBJ2-2,TRBV11-3,few,NA,CASRPDLTGELFF,TGTGCCAGCAGACCCGACCTCACCGGGGAGCTGTTTTTT
TRBJ2-7,TRBV6-2/TRBV6-3,many,TRBD2,CASSEDSGGAYEQYF,TGTGCCAGCAGCGAGGATAGCGGGGGGGCCTACGAGCAGTACTTC
TRBJ2-7,TRBV2,many,NA,CASVRGSQGSGPQYF,TGTGCCAGCGTGCGAGGGTCACAGGGAAGTGGACCCCAGTACTTC
TRBJ1-1,TRBV5-1,NA,NA,CASSLAEAMNTEAFF,TGCGCCAGCAGCTTGGCCGAGGCGATGAACACTGAAGCTTTCTTT
TRBJ2-5,TRBV7-9,many,NA,CASSQIAGETQYF,TGTGCCAGCAGCCAGATCGCGGGGGAGACCCAGTACTTC
TRBJ2-1,TRBV5-1,NA,NA,CASSLTASNEQFF,TGCGCCAGCAGCTTGACGGCCAGCAATGAGCAGTTCTTC
TRBJ2-2,TRBV28,many,TRBD2,CASSATSGRATGELFF,TGTGCCAGCAGTGCTACTAGCGGGAGGGCTACCGGGGAGCTGTTTTTT
TRBJ2-1,TRBV12-3/TRBV12-4,many,TRBD2,CASSLNAGVRFF,TGTGCCAGCAGTTTAAACGCGGGAGTGAGATTCTTC
TRBJ2-2,TRBV24-1,NA,NA,CATSPEGVYTGELFF,TGTGCCACCTCACCGGAGGGAGTATACACCGGGGAGCTGTTTTTT
TRBJ2-7,TRBV7-9,many,NA,CASSAQSGEQYF,TGTGCCAGCAGCGCCCAATCGGGCGAGCAGTACTTC
TRBJ2-1,TRBV11-2,NA,TRBD2,CASSLVPSGIYNEQFF,TGTGCCAGCAGCTTAGTTCCTAGCGGGATCTACAATGAGCAGTTCTTC
TRBJ2-7,TRBV5-1,few,TRBD2,CASSLALAGGRSAYEQYF,TGCGCCAGCAGCTTGGCCCTAGCGGGAGGGCGATCCGCCTACGAGCAGTACTTC
TRBJ1-2,TRBV20-1,NA,NA,CSAGDRDYGYTF,TGCAGTGCTGGAGATAGGGATTATGGCTACACCTTC
TRBJ1-6,TRBV27,few,NA,CASSSLGGLDSPLHF,TGTGCCAGCAGTTCCCTAGGGGGTTTGGATTCACCCCTCCACTTT